The sequence of this TCR beta chain was determined in a study of T cell repertoires in cytomegalovirus infection. Study information: Recently identified HLA-C-restricted and well-studied HLA-B-restricted CMV epitopes were used. Study results and limitations: There were carriers of CMV plus the relevant HLA, and cumulative public TCR beta family frequency identified them. HLA-C-restricted TCR beta clonotypes specific for CMV led the ex vivo response.

This clonotype has a handful of counts. Its antigen is still unknown. TCRdb called the reads again in MiXCR, with one record for every CDR3 protein. Found here are 250,000 to 300,000 distinct CDR3 sequences, roughly a fifth of them singletons; the top ten hold roughly 19%. This specimen was cultured PBMCs, taken from culture after CMV antigen stimulation. The TCR sequence derives from a human donor in good health (CMV status not recorded). Some clones in this sample may be carry-over from other donors' samples.

The CDR3 nucleotides are TGTGCCAGCAGGGCAGGGTTCACTGAAGCTTTCTTT. It specifies CASRAGFTEAFF. The chain carries TRBV12-3 or TRBV12-4 and TRBJ1-1; tentative D call: TRBD1 (5 bases). The CDR3 spans 12 residues. V shed 6 bases and J shed 4 bases, with 9 bases lying between them.